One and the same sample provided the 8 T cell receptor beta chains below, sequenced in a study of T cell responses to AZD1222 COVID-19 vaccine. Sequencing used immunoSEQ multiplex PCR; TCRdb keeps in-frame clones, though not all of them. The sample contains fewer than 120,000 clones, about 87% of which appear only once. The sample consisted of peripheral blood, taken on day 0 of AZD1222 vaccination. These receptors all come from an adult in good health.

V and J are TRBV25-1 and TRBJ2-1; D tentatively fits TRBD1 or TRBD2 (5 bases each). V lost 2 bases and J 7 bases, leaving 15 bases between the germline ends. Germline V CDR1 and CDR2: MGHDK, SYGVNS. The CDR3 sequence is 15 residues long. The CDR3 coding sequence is TGTGCCAGCAGTGAAGGTGGGAGATGGGGGAATGAGCAGTTCTTC. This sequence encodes CASSEGGRWGNEQFF.

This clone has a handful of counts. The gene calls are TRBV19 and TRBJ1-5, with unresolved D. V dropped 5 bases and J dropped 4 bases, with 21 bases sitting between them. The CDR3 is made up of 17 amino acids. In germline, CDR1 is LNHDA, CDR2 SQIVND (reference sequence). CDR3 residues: CASSPPGRQSINQPQHF. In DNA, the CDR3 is TGTGCCAGTAGTCCCCCAGGTCGGCAGAGTATTAATCAGCCCCAGCATTTT.

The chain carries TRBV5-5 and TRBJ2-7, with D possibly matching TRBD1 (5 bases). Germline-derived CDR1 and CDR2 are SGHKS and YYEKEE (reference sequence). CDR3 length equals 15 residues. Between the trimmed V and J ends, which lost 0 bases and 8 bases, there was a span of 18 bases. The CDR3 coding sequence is TGTGCCAGCAGCTTGGTTCCAGACAGCCCTCTCCAGCAGTACTTC. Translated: CASSLVPDSPLQQYF.

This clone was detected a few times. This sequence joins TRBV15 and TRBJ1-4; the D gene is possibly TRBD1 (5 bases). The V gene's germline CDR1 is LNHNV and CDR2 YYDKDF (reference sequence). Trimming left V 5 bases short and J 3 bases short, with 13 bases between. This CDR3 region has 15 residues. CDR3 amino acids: CATSWVAGANEKLFF. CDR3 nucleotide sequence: TGTGCCACCAGCTGGGTGGCGGGGGCTAATGAAAAACTGTTTTTT.

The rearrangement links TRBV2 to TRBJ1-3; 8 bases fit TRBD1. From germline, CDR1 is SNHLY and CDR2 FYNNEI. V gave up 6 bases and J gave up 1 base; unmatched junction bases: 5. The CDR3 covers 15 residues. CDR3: CASRTTGESGNTIYF. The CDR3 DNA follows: TGTGCCAGCAGGACGACAGGGGAATCTGGAAACACCATATATTTT.

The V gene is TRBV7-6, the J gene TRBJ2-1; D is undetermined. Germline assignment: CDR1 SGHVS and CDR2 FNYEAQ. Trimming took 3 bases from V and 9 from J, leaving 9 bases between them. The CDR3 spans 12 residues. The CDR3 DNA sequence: TGTGCCAGCAGCTTTAGTGGTGGTGAGCAGTTCTTC. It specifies CASSFSGGEQFF.

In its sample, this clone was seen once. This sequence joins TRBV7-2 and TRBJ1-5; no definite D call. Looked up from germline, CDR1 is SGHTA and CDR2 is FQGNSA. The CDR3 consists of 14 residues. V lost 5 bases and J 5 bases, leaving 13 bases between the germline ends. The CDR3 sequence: CASSPDLGDQPQHF. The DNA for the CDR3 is TGTGCCAGCAGCCCTGACCTCGGGGATCAGCCCCAGCATTTT.

The CDR3 DNA reads TGTGCCAGCAGCTCGGGACAGAAAAACATTCAGTACTTC. Protein sequence: CASSSGQKNIQYF. This chain uses TRBV7-8 with TRBJ2-4; 7 bases agree with TRBD1. Per the germline V gene, CDR1 is SGHVS and CDR2 is FQNEAQ. The V segment lost 4 bases and the J segment 4 bases; nucleotides outside the gene matches: 1. CDR3 length: 13 residues.